This T cell receptor beta chain was captured by sequencing in a study of PD-1 blockade in mismatch repair-deficient tumors. About the study: Enrolled about 2012-2016, patients had progressing, pretreated mismatch repair-deficient cancers of 11 to 13 types.

Every patient had mismatch repair deficiency by PCR or immunohistochemistry. TCRs were sequenced from a few patients responding to pembrolizumab. Generated by immunoSEQ multiplex PCR, the TCRdb table keeps only in-frame clones and is missing some. Among 14,000 or so clones listed, around 83% were seen once. Study-level findings and limits: Rapid post-treatment expansion, then contraction, generally preceding radiologic response, marked tumor-resident clones.

Germline CDR1 is MDHEN and CDR2 is SYDVKM. V lost 5 bases to trimming and J lost 3 bases; unmatched junction nucleotides: 5. The CDR3 extends over 15 amino acids. Details on this clone: The antigen remains unidentified.

This clonotype originated in an adult with mismatch repair-deficient cancer. The rearrangement joins TRBV28 to TRBJ2-1; 9 bases are a match to TRBD2. Material: PBMCs, obtained around 15 weeks after starting pembrolizumab. The CDR3 DNA sequence: TGTGCCAGCAGTCCCCAACTAGCGGGCTACAATGAGCAGTTCTTC. This sequence encodes CASSPQLAGYNEQFF.